The T cell receptor beta chain under discussion was sequenced for a study of identical twins. MiXCR was run by TCRdb on the 5' RACE reads, yielding one entry per CDR3 protein. The repertoire holds under 900,000 distinct CDR3 sequences, 10% to 15% seen once, with about 1.5% in the top ten. A few counts support this clonotype. These same records also appear under a second study, on yellow fever vaccine responses in identical twins.

The material sequenced was PBMCs. The TCR was taken from a woman under 30 in good health.

In DNA, the CDR3 is TGTGCCAGCAAAGGTCTCGGAAACACCGGGGAGCTGTTTTTT. Protein sequence: CASKGLGNTGELFF. The chain employs TRBV6-2 or TRBV6-3 and TRBJ2-2; D ambiguous. Trimming stripped 7 bases from V and 2 bases from J, with 11 bases between. The CDR3 spans 14 residues. Per germline, CDR1 MNHEY and CDR2 SVGEGT.